One and the same sample provided the 13 T cell receptor beta chains below, sequenced in a study of neurological immune-mediated disorders. TCRdb called the 5' RACE reads again in MiXCR, with one record for every CDR3 protein. The sample has about 52,000 distinct CDR3 sequences, about 3.8% seen once. Source material: PBMCs. These receptor sequences come from a man aged 55 to 70 with multiple sclerosis.

Turning to this clonotype: Mismatch with germline at one junction end may stem from a read error. V gene TRBV4-2 combines with J gene TRBJ2-3; the D is unclear. The germline V gene encodes CDR1 LGHNA and CDR2 YNFKEQ. The CDR3 runs 12 residues. Here the CDR3 reads CDSSQALDTQYF. The CDR3 DNA reads TGTGACAGCAGCCAAGCTTTGGATACGCAGTATTTT.

At least ten counts were recorded for this clonotype. The CDR3 here is CASSLGGRLEGSGANVLTF. As DNA, the CDR3 is TGCGCCAGCAGCTTGGGGGGACGTCTTGAGGGCTCTGGGGCCAACGTCCTGACTTTC. This sequence joins TRBV5-1 and TRBJ2-6; D may correspond to TRBD1 or TRBD2 (5 bases each). Germline V gene data show CDR1 as SGHRS and CDR2 as YFSETQ. This CDR3 comprises 19 residues. Trimming left V 0 bases short and J 0 bases short, with 16 bases between.

This clonotype appeared many times. The rearrangement uses TRBV5-8 and TRBJ2-1; no definite D call. The CDR3 contains 14 residues. V gave up 0 bases and J gave up 4 bases, with 8 bases separating them. Germline CDR1 SGHTS, CDR2 YDEGEE. CDR3 region: CASSLGENYNEQFF. CDR3 DNA sequence: TGTGCCAGCAGCTTGGGCGAGAATTACAATGAGCAGTTCTTC.

This clonotype appeared many times. The chain recombines TRBV15 with TRBJ2-7, with D possibly matching TRBD1 (8 bases). The CDR3 runs to 15 residues. V was pared by 0 bases and J by 6 bases, with 15 bases between. Germline loops: CDR1 LNHNV, CDR2 YYDKDF (reference sequence). The CDR3 spells CATSRDFTGGAEQYF. CDR3 sequence (DNA): TGTGCCACCAGCAGAGATTTTACAGGGGGGGCCGAGCAGTACTTC.

This clonotype was seen many times. The chain carries TRBV3-1 and TRBJ2-1; either TRBD1 or TRBD2 may fit D (5 bases each). V was cut by 4 bases and J by 10 bases, with 20 bases left in between. CDR1 is LGHDT and CDR2 is YNNKEL in the germline V gene (reference sequence). The CDR3 covers 15 residues. CDR3 region: CASSLVGTAGREQFF. CDR3 in DNA: TGTGCCAGCAGCCTAGTTGGGACGGCGGGTCGGGAGCAGTTCTTC.

A few counts support this clonotype. The rearrangement uses TRBV27 and TRBJ2-3, with TRBD2 matching 7 bases. Germline trimming cut 0 bases from V and 2 bases from J; bases unmatched to any gene: 5. In germline, CDR1 is MNHEY, CDR2 SMNVEV (reference sequence). This CDR3 comprises 16 residues. The CDR3 loop is CASSLSVSGITDTQYF. The CDR3 DNA is TGTGCCAGCAGTTTATCCGTAAGCGGGATCACAGATACGCAGTATTTT.

The sample holds many counts of this clonotype. CDR3 region: CASSRDRARNEQFF. CDR3 DNA sequence: TGTGCCAGCAGTCGAGACAGGGCGCGGAATGAGCAGTTCTTC. V and J are TRBV6-5 and TRBJ2-1, with 7 bases lining up with TRBD1. In germline, CDR1 is MNHEY, CDR2 SVGAGI. Trimming removed 5 bases from V and 7 bases from J; junction bases left unmatched: 8. The CDR3 contains 14 residues.

This clonotype was counted ten times or more. The chain couples TRBV10-1 to TRBJ1-1; 9 bases match TRBD1. Unmatched junction bases numbered 1, after V lost 6 bases and J lost 5 bases. The CDR3 totals 12 residues. Germline V CDR1 and CDR2: WNHNN, SYGVQD (reference sequence). The CDR3 region is CASRTGGTEAFF. Written as DNA, the CDR3 is TGCGCCAGCAGGACAGGGGGGACTGAAGCTTTCTTT.

This clonotype was observed at least ten times. The chain uses TRBV5-6 and TRBJ1-2; no definite D call. Germline V gene sequence: CDR1 SGHDT, CDR2 YYEEEE. Trimming took off 0 bases at V and 7 bases at J, with 4 bases between the two ends. The CDR3 covers 11 residues. CDR3 residues: CASSLDGGYTF. CDR3 coding DNA: TGTGCCAGCAGCTTGGATGGTGGCTACACCTTC.

Comment on this clonotype: With a much larger clone just one base away, this may be a read error. The chain combines TRBV6-5 with TRBJ2-7, with D unclear. CDR1 and CDR2 (germline): MNHEY, SVGAGI. CDR3 size: 11 residues. V was cut by 0 bases and J by 7 bases, with 4 bases left in between. CDR3 protein: CASSYSSEQYV. The CDR3 nucleotides are TGTGCCAGCAGTTACTCGTCGGAGCAGTACGTC.

This clonotype has a count of ten or more. This rearrangement joins TRBV5-1 to TRBJ1-1; weak D call: TRBD1 (5 bases). V gave up 4 bases and J gave up 2 bases, with 15 bases separating them. Germline-derived CDR1 and CDR2 are SGHRS and YFSETQ. This CDR3 region has 15 residues. CDR3 nucleotide sequence: TGCGCCAGCAGCCCAAAACGGGGGAGAAACACTGAAGCTTTCTTT. This encodes CASSPKRGRNTEAFF.

In this sample, this clonotype turned up many times. This chain links TRBV7-2 with TRBJ2-5, with D perhaps TRBD2 (6 bases). This CDR3 has 14 residues. V was clipped by 5 bases and J by 6 bases, with 16 bases between them. CDR1 is SGHTA and CDR2 is FQGNSA in the germline V gene. CDR3 bases: TGTGCCAGCAGCCCCGGGACTCCGGGGCAGACCCAGTACTTC. Protein sequence: CASSPGTPGQTQYF.

This clonotype was seen ten or more times. The chain employs TRBV12-3 or TRBV12-4 and TRBJ2-7; D is uncertain. The CDR3 length is 12 residues. Trimming removed 5 bases from V and 3 bases from J, with 8 bases in between. This CDR3 reads CASSPDNYEQYF. As DNA, the CDR3 is TGTGCCAGCAGTCCCGACAACTACGAGCAGTACTTC.